What follows are 23 T cell receptor beta chains derived from one specimen sequenced in a study of CD4 T cells in relation to SARS-CoV-2 and coronaviruses. Their antigens are not known. Data came from immunoSEQ multiplex PCR; TCRdb stores just in-frame clones and leaves some out. The data hold 30,000 or so clones, with 72% observed a single time. Unexposed donor CD4+ T cells date from about 2010-2018, before the COVID-19 pandemic. Isolation of CD4+ T cells took place after less than 11 days in culture. Source material: CD4+ T cells from PBMCs, cultured in vitro. These receptors originate from a human donor in good health.

The chain combines TRBV7-2 with TRBJ2-7; D remains unclear. The CDR3 runs 13 residues. The V gene's germline CDR1 is SGHTA and CDR2 FQGNSA. V lost 1 base to trimming and J lost 7 bases, with 11 bases between them. As DNA, the CDR3 is TGTGCCAGCAGCTTAGAAGTGTGGGGAGAGCAGTACTTC. As protein: CASSLEVWGEQYF.

V usage is TRBV11-3 and J usage is TRBJ2-1; the D gene is possibly TRBD2 (6 bases). Germline-derived CDR1 and CDR2 are SGHNT and YENEEA. The CDR3 is made up of 15 amino acids. V lost 3 bases, J lost 0 bases, and 9 bases lay in between. The CDR3 DNA reads TGTGCCAGCAGCTTTGGGGGGAGCTCCTACAATGAGCAGTTCTTC. It translates to CASSFGGSSYNEQFF.

This chain uses TRBV2 with TRBJ2-3; 8 nucleotides line up with TRBD1. Losses at the gene ends were 4 bases for V and 6 bases for J; bases not matched to a gene: 3. The CDR3 runs 13 residues. The germline CDR1 and CDR2 sequences are SNHLY and FYNNEI. The CDR3 nucleotides are TGTGCCAGCAGTGGGGACAGGCCCGATACGCAGTATTTT. Its translation is CASSGDRPDTQYF.

This clone has more than one count but fewer than ten. The germline gene is not matched at one end of the junction; a read error may be the cause. CDR3 loop: CASSYDTATDILNF. In nucleotides, the CDR3 is TGTGCCAGCAGCTACGATACAGCTACGGACATATTAAACTTC. The J gene is TRBJ1-2, the V gene TRBV7-2; a possible D gene is TRBD1 (5 bases). The CDR3 runs 14 residues. Germline V gene data show CDR1 as SGHTA and CDR2 as FQGNSA.

The chain joins TRBV5-1 to TRBJ2-3, with D perhaps TRBD2 (6 bases). The length of the CDR3 is 15 residues. Trimming shortened V by 2 bases and J by 5 bases, and 15 bases separated the two germline ends. The germline V gene has CDR1 SGHRS and CDR2 YFSETQ. CDR3 region: CASSLAGLGQDTQYF. In DNA form, the CDR3 reads TGCGCCAGCAGCTTAGCGGGCCTCGGGCAAGATACGCAGTATTTT.

This clone was detected only a few times. The chain joins TRBV19 to TRBJ1-6; the match to TRBD1 covers 10 bases. The CDR3 is made up of 15 amino acids. The J segment lost 10 bases and the V segment lost 7 bases, leaving 10 bases of the junction unmatched. Germline V gene sequence: CDR1 LNHDA, CDR2 SQIVND (reference sequence). The CDR3 loop is CASNTGQGEGSPLHF. The DNA of the CDR3 is TGTGCCAGTAATACCGGACAGGGGGAAGGGTCACCCCTCCACTTT.

The CDR3 sequence is CASSLIGGGVDNEQFF. The CDR3 DNA reads TGTGCCAGCAGCTTAATCGGCGGGGGGGTAGACAATGAGCAGTTCTTC. The chain is built from TRBV7-2 and TRBJ2-1, with 9 bases identical to TRBD2. The CDR3 totals 16 residues. The V and J ends lost 2 bases and 5 bases, in that order; junction bases with no gene match: 7. From germline, CDR1 is SGHTA and CDR2 FQGNSA.

V and J are TRBV2 and TRBJ2-2; D gene unclear. The CDR3 is made up of 13 amino acids. The germline V gene has CDR1 SNHLY and CDR2 FYNNEI. V lost 5 bases and J 2 bases, leaving 6 bases between the germline ends. CDR3 loop: CASSPPNTGELFF. Written as DNA, the CDR3 is TGTGCCAGCAGTCCTCCTAACACCGGGGAGCTGTTTTTT.

The rearrangement joins TRBV9 to TRBJ1-2; no reliable D call. Germline V lookup: CDR1 SGDLS, CDR2 YYNGEE. V was clipped by 0 bases and J by 5 bases, with 8 bases between them. The CDR3 is 13 amino acids. DNA of the CDR3: TGTGCCAGCAGCGTAGAGAACAGTTATGGCTACACCTTC. Protein sequence: CASSVENSYGYTF.

This clone was detected a few times. The J gene is TRBJ1-2, the V gene TRBV4-3; possibly TRBD1 for D (5 bases). V lost 0 bases to trimming and J lost 6 bases, with 14 bases between them. Germline assignment: CDR1 LGHNA and CDR2 YSLEER. The CDR3 loop spans 15 amino acids. DNA for the CDR3: TGCGCCAGCAGCCAAGATCCGGGCAGGGAGCATGGCTACACCTTC. Protein product: CASSQDPGREHGYTF.

The rearrangement uses TRBV7-2 and TRBJ2-1, with D tentatively TRBD2 (5 bases). V shed 5 bases and J shed 9 bases, with 17 bases lying between them. The germline gives CDR1 SGHTA, CDR2 FQGNSA. CDR3 length: 14 amino acids. Written as DNA, the CDR3 is TGTGCCAGCAGCCCCGGCGGGTGGGGAATTGAGCAGTTCTTC. Translated: CASSPGGWGIEQFF.

A few counts support this clone. V is TRBV19 and J is TRBJ1-5; the D is unclear. The CDR3 loop spans 13 amino acids. Trimming removed 5 bases from V and 5 bases from J, with 10 bases in between. Germline assignment: CDR1 LNHDA and CDR2 SQIVND (reference sequence). The chain's CDR3 is CASSPLADQPQHF. In nucleotides, the CDR3 is TGTGCCAGTAGTCCACTGGCAGATCAGCCCCAGCATTTT. Drawing the rest from reference TRBV19 and TRBJ1-5, the complete variable domain is DGGITQSPKYLFRKEGQNVTLSCEQNLNHDAMYWYRQDPGQGLRLIYYSQIVNDFQKGDIAEGYSVSREKKESFPLTVTSAQKNPTAFYLCASSPLADQPQHFGDGTRLSIL.

The V call is TRBV7-2, the J call TRBJ1-1; D ambiguous. The CDR3 totals 13 residues. V dropped 1 base and J dropped 11 bases, with 14 bases sitting between them. CDR1 and CDR2 from the germline V gene are SGHTA and FQGNSA. The CDR3 sequence: CASSLEAPREAFF. In DNA form, the CDR3 reads TGTGCCAGCAGCTTAGAGGCCCCCCGGGAGGCTTTCTTT.

In this sample, this clone turned up once. The chain links TRBV25-1 to TRBJ1-1; D is undetermined. V was shortened by 1 base and J by 0 bases, with 9 bases between the two germline ends. Germline-derived CDR1 and CDR2 are MGHDK and SYGVNS. The CDR3 totals 15 residues. CDR3 amino acids: CASSEFKGLNTEAFF. The CDR3 nucleotides read TGTGCCAGCAGTGAATTCAAAGGGTTGAACACTGAAGCTTTCTTT.

The chain links TRBV10-3 to TRBJ1-5; D perhaps matches TRBD1 (6 bases). The V end was cut by 11 bases, the J end by 0 bases, with 17 bases between. The CDR3 is 15 amino acids. CDR1 and CDR2 from the germline V gene are ENHRY and SYGVKD. As DNA, the CDR3 is TGTGCCCCTGCAGGGGAGAGTTATAGCAATCAGCCCCAGCATTTT. Translating it yields CAPAGESYSNQPQHF.

The sample holds a few counts of this clone. V usage is TRBV5-1 and J usage is TRBJ2-1; 9 bases match TRBD2. Germline V gene lookup returns CDR1 SGHRS and CDR2 YFSETQ. J was trimmed by 1 base and V by 4 bases; bases with no gene match: 6. The CDR3 covers 16 residues. The CDR3 nucleotides are TGCGCCAGCAGCCCTACGACTAGCGGATCCTACAATGAGCAGTTCTTC. Its protein is CASSPTTSGSYNEQFF.

The rearrangement uses TRBV6-2 or TRBV6-3 and TRBJ2-1, with D unresolved. V was shortened by 4 bases and J by 9 bases, with 7 bases between the two germline ends. Germline CDR1 and CDR2: MNHEY and SVGEGT. CDR3 length equals 11 residues. The CDR3 region is CASSSAIEQFF. The CDR3, as DNA: TGTGCCAGCAGTTCAGCTATTGAGCAGTTCTTC.

This clone has just one count. The rearrangement links TRBV9 to TRBJ2-3; 9 bases fit TRBD2. This CDR3 is 17 amino acids long. Germline-derived CDR1 and CDR2 are SGDLS and YYNGEE. Germline trimming cut 4 bases from V and 5 bases from J; bases unmatched to any gene: 14. In DNA, the CDR3 is TGTGCCAGCAGCCCCCTTGGGCGGGGGGGCCTTTTAGATACGCAGTATTTT. Translated: CASSPLGRGGLLDTQYF. The full variable domain, rest sourced from reference TRBV9 and TRBJ2-3, is DSGVTQTPKHLITATGQRVTLRCSPRSGDLSVYWYQQSLDQGLQFLIQYYNGEERAKGNILERFSAQQFPDLHSELNLSSLELGDSALYFCASSPLGRGGLLDTQYFGPGTRLTVL.

The chain joins TRBV5-1 to TRBJ2-1, with 12 bases identical to TRBD2. Germline assignment: CDR1 SGHRS and CDR2 YFSETQ. This CDR3 contains 15 residues. After removal of 0 bases from V and 9 bases from J, the junction contained 4 bases not matched to a gene. CDR3 residues: CASSLVTSGGGEQFF. The CDR3 DNA reads TGCGCCAGCAGCTTGGTGACTAGCGGGGGCGGTGAGCAGTTCTTC.

The chain links TRBV3-1 (or the pseudogene TRBV3-2) to TRBJ2-7; tentative D call: TRBD1 (11 bases). The V end was cut by 1 base, the J end by 0 bases, with 34 bases between. Germline CDR1 and CDR2: LGHDT and YNNKEL (reference sequence). This CDR3 has 23 residues. The CDR3 reads CASSQGDRGYRLAGRLFSYEQYF. The CDR3 coding sequence is TGTGCCAGCAGCCAAGGGGACAGGGGGTACCGACTAGCGGGTCGTTTGTTCTCCTACGAGCAGTACTTC.

The chain uses TRBV25-1 and TRBJ1-1, with no clear D. The length of the CDR3 is 13 residues. V was pared by 6 bases and J by 8 bases, with 16 bases between. CDR1 is MGHDK, CDR2 SYGVNS, per germline. Here the CDR3 reads CASRGSGSLEAFF. The CDR3 DNA sequence: TGTGCCAGCAGGGGCTCGGGATCCTTAGAAGCTTTCTTT.

This chain uses TRBV6-5 with TRBJ2-2, with 9 bases matching TRBD1. Germline assignment: CDR1 MNHEY and CDR2 SVGAGI. V was clipped by 6 bases and J by 2 bases; unmatched bases: 4. The CDR3 totals 15 residues. CDR3: CASSRTGANTGELFF. In nucleotides, the CDR3 is TGTGCCAGCAGCCGGACAGGGGCTAACACCGGGGAGCTGTTTTTT.

The chain is built from TRBV5-6 and TRBJ2-7; 9 bases match TRBD2. Germline CDR1 SGHDT, CDR2 YYEEEE. The CDR3 spans 16 residues. The ends lost 3 bases at V and 4 bases at J; junction bases unmatched: 11. The CDR3 nucleotides read TGTGCCAGCAGCTCCCGGGCGGGGGGGCCGGTATACGAGCAGTACTTC. It specifies CASSSRAGGPVYEQYF.